This record covers a single T cell receptor beta chain. Its antigen is undetermined. This entry is derived from a study of T cell repertoires in cytomegalovirus infection. For the study at large: Recently identified HLA-C-restricted and well-studied HLA-B-restricted CMV epitopes were used. Both CMV infection and a matching HLA type were indicated by public TCR beta signatures.

The germline V gene has CDR1 SGHNT and CDR2 YYREEE (reference sequence). The V segment lost 4 bases and the J segment 7 bases; nucleotides outside the gene matches: 5. This CDR3 is built from 14 residues. TCRdb analysed the reads with MiXCR anew, one entry per CDR3 protein. The repertoire holds about 280,000 distinct CDR3 sequences, with 20% to 25% as singletons. Study-wide results and limits: CMV-specific TCR beta clonotypes restricted by HLA-C dominated the ex vivo response. CMV carriers having the relevant HLA were flagged by cumulative public TCR beta family frequency.

The sample was cultured PBMCs, taken from culture after CMV antigen stimulation. The TCR sequence derives from a human donor in good health (CMV status not recorded). Some clones in this sample may be carry-over from other donors' samples. This chain joins TRBV5-4 and TRBJ2-7; 13 bases are a match to TRBD2. DNA for the CDR3: TGTGCCAGCAGCGGACTAGCGGGAGCGTCAGAGCAGTACTTC. It yields the protein CASSGLAGASEQYF.